This T cell receptor (beta chain) is from a study of blood T cell repertoires in COVID-19. For the study at large: Both acute and convalescent COVID-19 samples were obtained from the United States, Italy and Spain. In each case, the material was cDNA or gDNA derived from T cells, B-cell-depleted T cells, or PBMCs.

In the study's own analysis: Estimation of nucleated cell counts relied on the amplification of reference gene primers. The protocol was immunoSEQ multiplex PCR, while the TCRdb copy is restricted to in-frame clones and leaves out a portion. V and J calls and clone size follow that table, whereas D and trimming were derived from the DNA. The sample lists approximately 89,000 clones, 75% to 90% seen once, with about a fifth in the top ten. The CDR3 spans 17 residues. Germline V lookup: CDR1 LNHDA, CDR2 SQIVND (reference sequence). The ends were cut back, 10 bases at V and 3 bases at J, with 22 bases in the middle.

V usage is TRBV19 and J usage is TRBJ2-6; tentatively, D is TRBD1 (7 bases). The receptor was isolated from a woman older than 75 with acute or convalescent COVID-19. Sequenced input: peripheral blood. CDR3 nucleotides: TGTGCCACGCGATCCGGGAGACAGGGAATTGGGGCCAACGTCCTGACTTTC. It encodes CATRSGRQGIGANVLTF.